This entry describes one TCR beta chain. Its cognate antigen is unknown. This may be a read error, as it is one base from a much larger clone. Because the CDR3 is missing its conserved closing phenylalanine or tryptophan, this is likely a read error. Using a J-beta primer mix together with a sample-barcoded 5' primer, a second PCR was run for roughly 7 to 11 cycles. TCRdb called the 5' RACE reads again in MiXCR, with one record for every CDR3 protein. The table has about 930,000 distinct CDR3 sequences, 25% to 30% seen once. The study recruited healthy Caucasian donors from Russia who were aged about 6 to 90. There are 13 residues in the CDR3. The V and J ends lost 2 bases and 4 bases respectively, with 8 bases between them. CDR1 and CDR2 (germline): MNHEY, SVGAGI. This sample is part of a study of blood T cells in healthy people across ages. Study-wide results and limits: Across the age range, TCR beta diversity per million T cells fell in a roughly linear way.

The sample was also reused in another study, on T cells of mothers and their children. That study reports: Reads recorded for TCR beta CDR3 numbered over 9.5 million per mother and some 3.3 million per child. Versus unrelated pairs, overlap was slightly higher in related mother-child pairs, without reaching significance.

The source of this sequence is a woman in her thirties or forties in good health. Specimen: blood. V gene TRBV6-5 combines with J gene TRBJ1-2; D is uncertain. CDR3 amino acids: CASSYGRSYGYTC. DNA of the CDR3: TGTGCCAGCAGTTACGGCCGATCCTATGGCTACACCTGC.